This TCR beta chain was sequenced during a study of cytomegalovirus exposure and HLA in healthy donors. Produced via immunoSEQ multiplex PCR; TCRdb's table is partial and in-frame only. The table lists about 71,000 clones, about 94% of them singletons. CDR1 and CDR2 (germline): MDHEN, SYDVKM. This CDR3 comprises 18 residues. With V trimmed by 4 bases and J by 0 bases, 4 bases remained unmatched. What was sequenced was PBMCs. This TCR was recovered from a woman aged 18-35 years in good health and CMV-seronegative. The genes are TRBV28 and TRBJ2-6, with 12 bases identical to TRBD2. The CDR3 nucleotides read TGTGCCAGCAGTTCTAGCGGGAGGGCCATCTCTGGGGCCAACGTCCTGACTTTC. Translating gives CASSSSGRAISGANVLTF. The full variable domain, its missing parts supplied by reference TRBV28 and TRBJ2-6, is DVKVTQSSRYLVKRTGEKVFLECVQDMDHENMFWYRQDPGLGLRLIYFSYDVKMKEKGDIPEGYSVSREKKERFSLILESASTNQTSMYLCASSSSGRAISGANVLTFGAGSRLTVL.